This record covers a single T cell receptor (beta chain). The data originate from a study of blood T cell repertoires in COVID-19. Overall study: T cells, B-cell-depleted T cells, or PBMCs provided the cDNA or gDNA that served as material.

How the authors handled the data: Amplification of reference gene primers provided the estimated nucleated cell counts. TCRdb's table, derived via immunoSEQ multiplex PCR, lists solely in-frame clones and lacks some. The V and J calls and the clone size are those of that table, but D and trimming were determined from the DNA. The sample lists around 100,000 clones, roughly 80% occurring once. With 7 bases removed from V and 1 base from J, the gap between germline ends came to 5 bases. This CDR3 is built from 13 residues. This clonotype was obtained from a man between 65 and 80 years old with active or convalescent COVID-19. The sequencing input was peripheral blood. This sequence joins TRBV12-3 or TRBV12-4 and TRBJ2-6; D uncertain. This CDR3 is CASTLSGANVLTF. For the CDR3, the DNA is TGTGCCAGCACCTTATCTGGGGCCAACGTCCTGACTTTC.